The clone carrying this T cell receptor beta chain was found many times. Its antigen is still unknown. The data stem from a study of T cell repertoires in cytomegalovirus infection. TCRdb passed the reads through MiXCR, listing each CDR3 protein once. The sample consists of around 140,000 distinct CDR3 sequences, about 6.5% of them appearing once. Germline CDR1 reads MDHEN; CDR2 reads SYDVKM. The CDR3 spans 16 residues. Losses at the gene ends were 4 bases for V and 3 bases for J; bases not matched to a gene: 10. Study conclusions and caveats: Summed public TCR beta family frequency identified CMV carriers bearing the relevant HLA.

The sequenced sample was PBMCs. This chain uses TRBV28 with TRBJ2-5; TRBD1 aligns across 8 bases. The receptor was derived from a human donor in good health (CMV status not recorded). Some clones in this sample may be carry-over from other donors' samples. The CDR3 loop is CASSSSDRGPEETQYF. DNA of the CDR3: TGTGCCAGCAGTTCAAGTGACAGGGGCCCGGAAGAGACCCAGTACTTC.